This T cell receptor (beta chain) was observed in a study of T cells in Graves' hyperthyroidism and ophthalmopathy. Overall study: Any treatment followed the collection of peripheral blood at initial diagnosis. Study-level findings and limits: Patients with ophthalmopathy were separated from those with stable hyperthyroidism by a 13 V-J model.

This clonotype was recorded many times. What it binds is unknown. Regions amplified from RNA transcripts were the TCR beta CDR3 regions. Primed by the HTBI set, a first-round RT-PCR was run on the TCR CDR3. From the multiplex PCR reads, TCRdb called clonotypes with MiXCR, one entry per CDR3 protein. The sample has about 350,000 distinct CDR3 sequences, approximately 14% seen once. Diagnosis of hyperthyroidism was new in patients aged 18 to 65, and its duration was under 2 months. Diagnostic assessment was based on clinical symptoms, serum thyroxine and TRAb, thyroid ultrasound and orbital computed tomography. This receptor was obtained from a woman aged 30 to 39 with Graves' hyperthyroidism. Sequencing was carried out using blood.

For the CDR3, the DNA is TGCAGTGCTAGTAGCCCGGCTAGACAAGAGACCCAGTACTTC. Protein: CSASSPARQETQYF. The chain joins TRBV20-1 to TRBJ2-5, with D unclear. Germline CDR1 and CDR2: DFQATT and SNEGSKA (reference sequence). Trimming removed 3 bases from V and 2 bases from J, with 13 bases in between. This CDR3 has 14 residues.